This T cell receptor (beta chain) was captured by sequencing in a study of shared clonotypes between healthy human individuals. This CDR3 has 16 amino acids. The V end lost 6 bases, the J end lost 6 bases, and 23 bases lay between the germline ends. Germline V gene data show CDR1 as LNHDA and CDR2 as SQIVND (reference sequence). The authors' processing: ImmunoSEQ output held junction-only sequences without quality scores, so filtering differed. Sequenced by immunoSEQ multiplex PCR; TCRdb stores in-frame clones only, minus some. V and J calls and clone size are as listed in that table; D and trimming were resolved from the DNA. The data hold millions of clones, with approximately 95% observed a single time. General study results and limits: Some clonotypes were shared by all four sorted-subset donors, while others were not shared. The non-shared ones had lower generation probabilities than the shared ones.

In regard to this clone: Antigen: not known.

The TCR sequence derives from a man aged 18 to 29 in good health. This chain connects TRBV19 to TRBJ1-2, with a weak D call TRBD1 (5 bases). Sequenced sample: naive CD4+ T cells sorted from blood. The subset: CD45RA+ positively selected. CDR3 in DNA: TGTGCCAGTAGCATCACTGCAGGGAATTTGGGCCATGGCTACACCTTC. Translated: CASSITAGNLGHGYTF.